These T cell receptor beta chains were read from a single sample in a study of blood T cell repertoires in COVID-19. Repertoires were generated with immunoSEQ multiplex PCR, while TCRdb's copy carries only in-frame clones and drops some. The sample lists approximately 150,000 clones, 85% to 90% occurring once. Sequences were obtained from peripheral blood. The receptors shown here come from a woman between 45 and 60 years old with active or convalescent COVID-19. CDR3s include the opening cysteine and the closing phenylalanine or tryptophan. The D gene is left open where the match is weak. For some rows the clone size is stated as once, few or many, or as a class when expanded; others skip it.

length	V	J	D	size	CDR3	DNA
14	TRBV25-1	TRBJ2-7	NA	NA	CASSEVGVGYEQYF	TGTGCCAGCAGTGAGGTCGGGGTCGGCTACGAGCAGTACTTC
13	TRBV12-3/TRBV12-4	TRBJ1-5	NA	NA	CASSFSGDQPQHF	TGTGCCAGCAGTTTTTCAGGGGATCAGCCCCAGCATTTT
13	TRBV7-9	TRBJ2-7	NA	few	CASSLGGIYEQYF	TGTGCCAGCAGCTTAGGAGGGATCTACGAGCAGTACTTC
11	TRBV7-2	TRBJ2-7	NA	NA	CASSLGLEQYF	TGTGCCAGCAGCTTAGGGCTCGAGCAGTACTTC
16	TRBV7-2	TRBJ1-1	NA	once	CASSLAGSGSNTEAFF	TGTGCCAGCAGCTTGGCGGGATCAGGGTCGAACACTGAAGCTTTCTTT
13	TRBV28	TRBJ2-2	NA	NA	CASSLLHSGELFF	TGTGCCAGCAGTTTACTCCACTCCGGGGAGCTGTTTTTT
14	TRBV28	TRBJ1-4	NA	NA	CASSERKEGEKLFF	TGTGCCAGCAGTGAACGAAAAGAGGGTGAAAAACTGTTTTTT
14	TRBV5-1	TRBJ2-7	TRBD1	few	CASSLGWTGDEQYF	TGCGCCAGCAGCTTGGGGTGGACAGGGGACGAGCAGTACTTC
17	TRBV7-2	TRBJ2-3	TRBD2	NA	CASSPRTSGGAVDTQYF	TGTGCCAGCAGCCCACGGACTAGCGGGGGGGCGGTGGATACGCAGTATTTT
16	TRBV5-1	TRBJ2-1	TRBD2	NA	CASSLAGTSGNNEQFF	TGCGCCAGCAGCTTGGCCGGAACTAGCGGGAACAATGAGCAGTTCTTC
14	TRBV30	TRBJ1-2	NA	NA	CAWSTPGANYGYTF	TGTGCCTGGAGTACCCCAGGGGCTAACTATGGCTACACCTTC
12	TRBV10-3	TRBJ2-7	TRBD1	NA	CAIRQGGYEQYF	TGTGCCATTAGACAGGGTGGTTACGAGCAGTACTTC
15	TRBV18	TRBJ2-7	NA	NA	CASSPRQAPSYEQYF	TGTGCCAGCTCACCACGGCAGGCCCCTTCCTACGAGCAGTACTTC
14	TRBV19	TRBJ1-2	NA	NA	CASSEDSFNYGYTF	TGTGCCAGTAGCGAGGACAGTTTCAACTATGGCTACACCTTC
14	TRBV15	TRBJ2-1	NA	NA	CATSRGRVGNEQFF	TGTGCCACCAGCAGAGGCCGGGTTGGGAATGAGCAGTTCTTC
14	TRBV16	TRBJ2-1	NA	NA	CASSQSTIGNEQFF	TGTGCCAGCAGCCAATCGACTATAGGCAATGAGCAGTTCTTC
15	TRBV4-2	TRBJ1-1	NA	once	CASSPVEVRNTEAFF	TGTGCCAGCAGCCCCGTAGAGGTTCGAAACACTGAAGCTTTCTTT
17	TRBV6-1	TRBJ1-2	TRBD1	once	CASSDRDRGLINYGYTF	TGTGCCAGCAGTGACCGGGACAGGGGGTTGATTAACTATGGCTACACCTTC
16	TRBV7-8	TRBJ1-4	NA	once	CASSFSGESLNEKLFF	TGTGCCAGCAGCTTCTCAGGGGAGTCCCTTAATGAAAAACTGTTTTTT
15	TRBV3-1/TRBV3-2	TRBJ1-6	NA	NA	CASSRTEAPGSPLHF	TGTGCCAGCAGCCGAACGGAGGCTCCTGGCTCACCCCTCCACTTT
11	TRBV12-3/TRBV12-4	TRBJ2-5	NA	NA	CASSPAETQYF	TGTGCCAGCAGTCCCGCGGAGACCCAGTACTTC
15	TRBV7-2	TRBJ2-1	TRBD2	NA	CASSATSGANNEQFF	TGTGCCAGCAGCGCCACTAGCGGGGCGAACAATGAGCAGTTCTTC
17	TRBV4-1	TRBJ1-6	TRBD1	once	CASSQDHTGVSNSPLHF	TGCGCCAGCAGCCAAGATCACACAGGGGTATCGAATTCACCCCTCCACTTT